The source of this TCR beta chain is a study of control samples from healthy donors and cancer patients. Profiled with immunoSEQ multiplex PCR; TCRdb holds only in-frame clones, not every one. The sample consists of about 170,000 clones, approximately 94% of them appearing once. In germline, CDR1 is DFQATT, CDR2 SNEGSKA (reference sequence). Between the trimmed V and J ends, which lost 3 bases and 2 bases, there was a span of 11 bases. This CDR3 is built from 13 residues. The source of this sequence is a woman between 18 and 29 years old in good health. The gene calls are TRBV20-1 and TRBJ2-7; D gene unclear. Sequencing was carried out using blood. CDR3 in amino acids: CSASPGYPYEQYF. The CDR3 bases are TGCAGTGCTAGTCCCGGATACCCCTACGAGCAGTACTTC.